This T cell receptor (beta chain) is drawn from a study of human T cells and chemical hapten exposure. Across the whole study: 2% DPC was applied to around 2 cm by around 2 cm of upper inner arm skin for sensitization. Study outcomes and limitations: More PT1 expanded TCRs went with higher patch test scores.

TCRdb analysed the RACE reads with MiXCR anew, one entry per CDR3 protein. The data show nearly 350,000 distinct CDR3 sequences, under 8% seen once. CDR3 length: 15 amino acids. The J segment lost 8 bases and the V segment lost 5 bases, leaving 9 bases of the junction unmatched. Germline loops: CDR1 LNHDA, CDR2 SQIVND (reference sequence). Time point in this sample: patch test 1, 2 weeks after DPC sensitization. Treatment of the sample: therapeutic diphenylcyclopropenone sensitization with weekly scalp DPC. Ahead of applying each patch test, blood was sampled. A note on this clonotype: Its antigen remains unidentified.

The source material was whole blood, sampled in connection with sensitization to the hapten diphenylcyclopropenone (DPC). V is TRBV19 and J is TRBJ1-4, with TRBD1 matching over 9 bases. The source is a woman between 18 and 29 years old with alopecia areata. Some clones in this sample may be carry-over from other donors' samples. The CDR3 is CASSWGQGLGEKLFF. DNA of the CDR3: TGTGCCAGTAGTTGGGGACAGGGACTAGGAGAAAAACTGTTTTTT.